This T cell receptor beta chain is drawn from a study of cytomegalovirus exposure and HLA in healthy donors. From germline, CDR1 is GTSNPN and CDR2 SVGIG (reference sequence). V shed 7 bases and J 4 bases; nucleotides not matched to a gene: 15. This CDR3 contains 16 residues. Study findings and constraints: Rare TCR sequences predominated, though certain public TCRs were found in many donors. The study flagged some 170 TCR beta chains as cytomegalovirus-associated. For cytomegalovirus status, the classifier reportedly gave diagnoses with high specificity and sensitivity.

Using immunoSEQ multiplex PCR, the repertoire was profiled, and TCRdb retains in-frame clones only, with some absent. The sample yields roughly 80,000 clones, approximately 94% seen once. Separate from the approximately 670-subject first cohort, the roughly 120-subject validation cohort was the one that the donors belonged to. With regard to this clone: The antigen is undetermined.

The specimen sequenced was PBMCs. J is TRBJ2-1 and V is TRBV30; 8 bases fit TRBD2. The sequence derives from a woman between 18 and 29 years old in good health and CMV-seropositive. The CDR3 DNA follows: TGTGCCTTCTCGCCCTGGGGCGGGAGGCCTTACAATGAGCAGTTCTTC. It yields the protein CAFSPWGGRPYNEQFF.